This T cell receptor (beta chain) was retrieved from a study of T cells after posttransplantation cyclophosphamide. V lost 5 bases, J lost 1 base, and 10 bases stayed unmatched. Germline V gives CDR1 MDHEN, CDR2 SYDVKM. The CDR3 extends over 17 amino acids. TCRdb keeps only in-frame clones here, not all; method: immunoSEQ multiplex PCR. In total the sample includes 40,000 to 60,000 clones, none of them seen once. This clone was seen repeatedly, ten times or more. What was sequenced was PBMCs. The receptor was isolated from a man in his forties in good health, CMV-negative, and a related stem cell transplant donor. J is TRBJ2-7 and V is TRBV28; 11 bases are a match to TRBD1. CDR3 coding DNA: TGTGCCAGCAGTCCTCCCCTCGGGACAGGGGGTTCCTACGAGCAGTACTTC. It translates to CASSPPLGTGGSYEQYF.